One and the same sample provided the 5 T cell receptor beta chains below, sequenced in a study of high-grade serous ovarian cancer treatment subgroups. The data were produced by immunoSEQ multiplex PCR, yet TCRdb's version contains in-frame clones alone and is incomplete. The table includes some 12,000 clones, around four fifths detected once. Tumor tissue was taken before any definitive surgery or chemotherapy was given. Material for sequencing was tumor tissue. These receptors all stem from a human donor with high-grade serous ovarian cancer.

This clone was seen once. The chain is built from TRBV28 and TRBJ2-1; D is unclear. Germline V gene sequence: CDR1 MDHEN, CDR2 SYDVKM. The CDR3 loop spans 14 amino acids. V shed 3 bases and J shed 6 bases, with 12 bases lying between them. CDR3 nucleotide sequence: TGTGCCAGCAGTTTTGAACTCCCCATCAATGAGCAGTTCTTC. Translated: CASSFELPINEQFF.

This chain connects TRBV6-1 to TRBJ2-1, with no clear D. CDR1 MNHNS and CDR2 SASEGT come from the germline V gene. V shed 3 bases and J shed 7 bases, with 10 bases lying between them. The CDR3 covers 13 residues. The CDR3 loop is CASSDTVLNEQFF. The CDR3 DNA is TGTGCCAGCAGTGATACAGTTCTAAATGAGCAGTTCTTC.

The CDR3 loop is CASRFMAGSDYNEQFF. For the CDR3, the DNA is TGTGCCAGCAGATTTATGGCGGGATCCGACTACAATGAGCAGTTCTTC. The rearrangement joins TRBV7-2 to TRBJ2-1; D possibly corresponds to TRBD2 (6 bases). CDR3 size: 16 residues. The germline V gene encodes CDR1 SGHTA and CDR2 FQGNSA. Trimming took off 6 bases at V and 3 bases at J, with 18 bases between the two ends.

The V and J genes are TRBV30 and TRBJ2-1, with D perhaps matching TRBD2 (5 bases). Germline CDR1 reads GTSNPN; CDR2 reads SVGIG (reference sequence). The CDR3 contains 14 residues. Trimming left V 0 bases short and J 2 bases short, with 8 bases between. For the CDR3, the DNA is TGTGCCTGGAGTGTGACCGGGACCTACAATGAGCAGTTCTTC. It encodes CAWSVTGTYNEQFF.

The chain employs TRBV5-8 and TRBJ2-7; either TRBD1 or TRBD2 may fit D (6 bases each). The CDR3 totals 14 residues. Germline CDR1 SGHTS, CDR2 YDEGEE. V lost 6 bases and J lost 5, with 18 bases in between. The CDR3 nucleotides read TGTGCCAGCACAAGGTCGGGGGCTGGGCACGAGCAGTACTTC. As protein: CASTRSGAGHEQYF.